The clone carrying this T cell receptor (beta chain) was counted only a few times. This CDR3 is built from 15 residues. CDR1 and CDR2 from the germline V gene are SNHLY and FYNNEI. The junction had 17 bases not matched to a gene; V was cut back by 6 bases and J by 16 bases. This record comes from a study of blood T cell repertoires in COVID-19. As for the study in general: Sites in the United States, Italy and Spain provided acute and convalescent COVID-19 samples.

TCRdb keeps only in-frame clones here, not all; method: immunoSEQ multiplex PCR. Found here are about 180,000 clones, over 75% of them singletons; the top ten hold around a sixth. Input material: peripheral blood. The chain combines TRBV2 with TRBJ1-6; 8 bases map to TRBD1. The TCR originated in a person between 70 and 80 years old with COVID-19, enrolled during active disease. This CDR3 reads CASRLWTGSGGGLHF. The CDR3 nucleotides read TGTGCCAGCAGACTTTGGACAGGGTCGGGAGGAGGGCTCCACTTT.